The table lists the clone carrying this T cell receptor beta chain with a count of one. Per the germline V gene, CDR1 is MGHRA and CDR2 is YSYEKL. V shed 1 base and J 3 bases; nucleotides not matched to a gene: 2. The CDR3 has 16 amino acids. This sample is drawn from a study of blood T cell repertoires in COVID-19. Using immunoSEQ multiplex PCR, the repertoire was profiled, and TCRdb retains in-frame clones only, with some absent. The sample lists over 250,000 clones; 91% were seen once. The chain uses TRBV4-1 and TRBJ1-6; the match to TRBD1 covers 8 bases. The sample taken for sequencing was peripheral blood. The sequence derives from a person under 35 with COVID-19, enrolled during active disease. The CDR3, as DNA: TGCGCCAGCAGCCAAGCCGGGACAGGCTATAATTCACCCCTCCACTTT. Amino acids: CASSQAGTGYNSPLHF.